This TCR beta chain stems from a study of vaccination effects on CD4 cells after COVID-19. Study context: Following the second dose by a median of 72 days, the post-vaccine samples were obtained.

Pools of viral peptides were used by the ViraFEST assay to expand antigen-specific CD4+ T cells ahead of sequencing. Cells that had been cultured for 10 days were the source of isolated CD4+ T cells. Vaccination of participants consisted of two doses of either the BNT162b2 or mRNA-1273 vaccine. With respect to this clone: Its target is unknown.

The CDR3 totals 14 residues. CDR1 MNHEY and CDR2 SMNVEV come from the germline V gene (reference sequence). With 5 bases clipped from V and 7 bases from J, the junction kept 5 bases outside the gene matches. Only in-frame clones appear in the TCRdb table, and some are missing; sequencing was by immunoSEQ multiplex PCR. Counted here are approximately 12,000 clones, about three quarters occurring once; the ten biggest clones make up about 8.1%. The source material was CD4+ T cells from PBMCs cultured with SARS-CoV-2 spike peptides, sampled after COVID-19 vaccination. The gene calls are TRBV27 and TRBJ1-4, with 9 positions matching TRBD1. This receptor was obtained from a human donor who received a COVID-19 vaccine. The CDR3 coding sequence is TGTGCCAGCAGTCAACAGGGGGCAAGTGAAAAACTGTTTTTT. Translating gives CASSQQGASEKLFF.